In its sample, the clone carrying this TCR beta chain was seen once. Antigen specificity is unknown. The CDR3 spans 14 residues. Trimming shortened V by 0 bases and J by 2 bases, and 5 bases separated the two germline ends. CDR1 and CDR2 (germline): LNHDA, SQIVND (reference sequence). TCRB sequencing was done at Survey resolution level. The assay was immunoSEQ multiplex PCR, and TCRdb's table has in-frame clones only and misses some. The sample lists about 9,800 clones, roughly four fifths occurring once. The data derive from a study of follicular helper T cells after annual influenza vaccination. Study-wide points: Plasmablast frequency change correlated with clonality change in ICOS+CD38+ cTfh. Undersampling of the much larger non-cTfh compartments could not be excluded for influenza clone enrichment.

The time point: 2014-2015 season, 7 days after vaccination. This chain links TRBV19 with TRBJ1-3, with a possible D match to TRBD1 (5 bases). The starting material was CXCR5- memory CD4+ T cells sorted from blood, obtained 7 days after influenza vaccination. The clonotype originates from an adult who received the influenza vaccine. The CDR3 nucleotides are TGTGCCAGTAGTATAGAAGGGGCTGGAAACACCATATATTTT. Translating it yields CASSIEGAGNTIYF. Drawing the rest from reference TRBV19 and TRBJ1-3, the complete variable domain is DGGITQSPKYLFRKEGQNVTLSCEQNLNHDAMYWYRQDPGQGLRLIYYSQIVNDFQKGDIAEGYSVSREKKESFPLTVTSAQKNPTAFYLCASSIEGAGNTIYFGEGSWLTVV.